The source of this T cell receptor beta chain is a study of T-cell reconstitution after alpha-beta-depleted transplantation in children. Per germline, CDR1 KGHDR and CDR2 SFDVKD. J was trimmed by 5 bases and V by 3 bases; bases with no gene match: 11. The CDR3 extends over 17 amino acids. Unique molecular identifiers were used in preparing the TCRbeta library. TCRdb re-analysed the PCR reads in MiXCR, keeping a single row per CDR3 protein. The sample consists of roughly 45,000 distinct CDR3 sequences, around 8.8% of them appearing once. This clonotype showed up many times. This clonotype was obtained from a male patient aged 2-15 years who had a stem cell transplant for chronic granulomatous disease, so the T cells may come from the graft donor. The chain carries TRBV24-1 and TRBJ2-5, with 10 bases lining up with TRBD1. Sample: PBMCs, mostly from graft donor cells, taken 60 days after TCRalphabeta/CD19-depleted stem cell transplant. CDR3 DNA: TGTGCCACCAGTGATCCCCGGGAGACAGGGGGCGGGGAGACCCAGTACTTC. It translates to CATSDPRETGGGETQYF.